This T cell receptor (beta chain) was obtained from a study of CD8 T cells in ankylosing spondylitis. Study-wide findings and caveats: Disease-linked clones were reportedly significantly enriched in matched ankylosing spondylitis synovial fluid.

MiXCR was run by TCRdb on the 5' RACE reads, yielding one entry per CDR3 protein. Seen here are 240,000 or so distinct CDR3 sequences, over 8.5% observed once, and the top ten hold about 6.5%. Trimming removed 4 bases at V and 2 bases at J, with 18 bases between. CDR1 SEHNR and CDR2 FQNEAQ come from the germline V gene (reference sequence). The CDR3 runs to 16 residues. In regard to this clonotype: What it binds is unknown.

Sequencing was done on a sample of blood, either unsorted or a sorted T cell fraction (not recorded which). The sequence derives from a male donor with ankylosing spondylitis or in good health (not recorded which). The chain carries TRBV7-9 and TRBJ2-7, with a tentative D call TRBD2 (6 bases). CDR3 in amino acids: CASSSGIGGGTYEQYF. DNA of the CDR3: TGTGCCAGCAGCTCCGGAATTGGTGGCGGGACCTACGAGCAGTACTTC.